The present entry profiles one TCR beta chain with its context. These data originate in a study of shared clonotypes between healthy human individuals. Study overall: Donors had three CD4 naive, three CD4 memory, two CD8 naive and one CD8 memory plate apiece.

Germline V CDR1 and CDR2: SGDLS, YYNGEE. This CDR3 has 13 amino acids. Trimming removed 0 bases from V and 2 bases from J, with 6 bases in between. Assay: immunoSEQ multiplex PCR; the TCRdb copy retains only in-frame clones and omits some. The table has roughly 2.2 million clones, less than 95% seen once. The rearrangement uses TRBV9 and TRBJ2-7; possibly TRBD1 for D (5 bases). Sequences were obtained from naive CD4+ T cells from PBMCs. Subset noted: CD45RA+ positively selected. The receptor's source is a man aged 18 to 35 in good health. Some clones in this sample may be carry-over from other donors' samples. The CDR3 DNA sequence: TGTGCCAGCAGCGTAGGGACAACCTACGAGCAGTACTTC. It translates to CASSVGTTYEQYF.